A single sample gave rise to the 14 T cell receptor beta chains below, sequenced in a study of T cell responses to AZD1222 COVID-19 vaccine. Method: immunoSEQ multiplex PCR; TCRdb's copy keeps in-frame clones and lacks some. The top ten clones hold around 10% of a sample with approximately 110,000 clones, 88% of them seen once. Sequenced here: peripheral blood, sampled on day 0 of AZD1222 vaccination. These receptors originate from an adult in good health.

The V gene is TRBV6-5, the J gene TRBJ2-1; D is ambiguous. V was pared by 4 bases and J by 7 bases, with 20 bases between. Germline loops: CDR1 MNHEY, CDR2 SVGAGI. This CDR3 contains 16 residues. The CDR3 region has the DNA TGTGCCAGCAGTTCTCCACAGTTAGGGCGTGTAAATGAGCAGTTCTTC. Translation gives CASSSPQLGRVNEQFF.

This rearrangement joins TRBV12-3 or TRBV12-4 to TRBJ2-2, with D unresolved. V dropped 3 bases and J dropped 6 bases, with 5 bases sitting between them. The CDR3 runs to 12 residues. The CDR3 DNA is TGTGCCAGCAGTTTTTCATCCGGGGAGCTGTTTTTT. Protein product: CASSFSSGELFF.

The rearrangement links TRBV15 to TRBJ2-1; 7 bases are shared with TRBD2. The CDR3 spans 15 residues. The junction had 3 bases not matched to a gene; V was cut back by 0 bases and J by 4 bases. Germline loops: CDR1 LNHNV, CDR2 YYDKDF (reference sequence). The CDR3 DNA reads TGTGCCACCAGCAGAGAGCTAGCGGAATACAATGAGCAGTTCTTC. As protein: CATSRELAEYNEQFF. Full variable domain (outside the CDR3, taken from reference TRBV15 and TRBJ2-1): DAMVIQNPRYQVTQFGKPVTLSCSQTLNHNVMYWYQQKSSQAPKLLFHYYDKDFNNEADTPDNFQSRRPNTSFCFLDIRSPGLGDTAMYLCATSRELAEYNEQFFGPGTRLTVL.

The J gene is TRBJ1-5, the V gene TRBV10-1, with D maybe TRBD1 (6 bases). Looked up from germline, CDR1 is WNHNN and CDR2 is SYGVQD (reference sequence). This CDR3 is 18 amino acids long. Trimming removed 7 bases at V and 2 bases at J, with 24 bases between. In DNA form, the CDR3 reads TGCGCCAGCACGCTAAAAGAAAGGAGACAGGTTGGCAATCAGCCCCAGCATTTT. Translation: CASTLKERRQVGNQPQHF.

The chain recombines TRBV27 with TRBJ2-7; the match to TRBD1 covers 9 bases. The CDR3 loop spans 15 amino acids. Germline CDR1 reads MNHEY; CDR2 reads SMNVEV (reference sequence). With 5 bases clipped from V and 2 bases from J, the junction kept 7 bases outside the gene matches. CDR3 sequence (DNA): TGTGCCAGCAGTCGGAGGACAGGGGATCCCTACGAGCAGTACTTC. It is translated as CASSRRTGDPYEQYF.

The rearrangement uses TRBV13 and TRBJ1-1; TRBD1 aligns across 7 bases. CDR1 and CDR2 (germline): PRHDT, FYEKMQ (reference sequence). The CDR3 is 15 residues long. J lost 3 bases, V lost 2 bases, and 6 bases had no gene match. Here the CDR3 DNA reads TGTGCCAGCAGCTTAATTCGACAGGGCGACACTGAAGCTTTCTTT. Translating gives CASSLIRQGDTEAFF.

The chain couples TRBV11-2 to TRBJ1-1; D is possibly TRBD1 (5 bases). V was cut by 5 bases and J by 11 bases, with 12 bases left in between. This CDR3 has 11 residues. Germline loops: CDR1 SGHAT, CDR2 FQNNGV. The CDR3 sequence: CASSRSGEAFF. DNA for the CDR3: TGTGCCAGCAGCCGATCGGGGGAGGCTTTCTTT.

The rearrangement links TRBV6-5 to TRBJ1-6; D is ambiguous. This CDR3 is 11 amino acids long. V was clipped by 6 bases and J by 5 bases, with 2 bases between them. Germline lookup yields CDR1 MNHEY and CDR2 SVGAGI. The CDR3 DNA follows: TGTGCCAGCAGCCATAATTCACCCCTCCACTTT. Residues: CASSHNSPLHF.

The chain links TRBV2 to TRBJ2-3, with TRBD1 matching 10 bases. Per the germline V gene, CDR1 is SNHLY and CDR2 is FYNNEI. V trimming: 6 bases; J trimming: 5 bases; junction bases outside the gene matches: 5. The CDR3 has 14 amino acids. The CDR3: CASRGTGVRDTQYF. Written as DNA, the CDR3 is TGTGCCAGCAGGGGGACAGGGGTTAGAGATACGCAGTATTTT.

The chain couples TRBV10-3 to TRBJ2-7, with 8 bases lining up with TRBD2. The length of the CDR3 is 16 residues. Germline V lookup: CDR1 ENHRY, CDR2 SYGVKD. The J segment lost 1 base and the V segment lost 10 bases, leaving 15 bases of the junction unmatched. CDR3 protein: CATRGGAGGISYEQYF. The CDR3, as DNA: TGTGCCACCCGGGGAGGGGCGGGAGGAATTTCCTACGAGCAGTACTTC.

On this clone itself: At the DNA level, this CDR3 is encoded by other sequences in the same sample as well. The rearrangement uses TRBV19 and TRBJ2-1, with TRBD1 identical over 9 bases. J lost 1 base, V lost 5 bases, and 6 bases had no gene match. The CDR3 spans 16 residues. Germline V lookup: CDR1 LNHDA, CDR2 SQIVND (reference sequence). The CDR3 is CASSPQTGGSYNEQFF. The CDR3 coding sequence is TGTGCCAGTAGTCCGCAGACAGGGGGGTCCTACAATGAGCAGTTCTTC.

About this clone: Other DNA sequences in this specimen translate into the identical CDR3. The chain couples TRBV19 to TRBJ1-1; D unresolved. CDR1 LNHDA and CDR2 SQIVND come from the germline V gene (reference sequence). Trimming removed 5 bases from V and 0 bases from J, with 7 bases in between. This CDR3 comprises 13 residues. The CDR3 region has the DNA TGTGCCAGTAGTGCGAGTATGAACACTGAAGCTTTCTTT. Its protein is CASSASMNTEAFF.

The chain is built from TRBV7-3 and TRBJ1-1; D is uncertain. Germline V gives CDR1 SGHTA, CDR2 FQGTGA. The V end was cut by 5 bases, the J end by 1 base, with 8 bases between. CDR3 length equals 13 residues. This CDR3 is CASSRGKNTEAFF. CDR3 coding DNA: TGTGCCAGCAGCCGCGGGAAGAACACTGAAGCTTTCTTT.

The rearrangement joins TRBV10-1 to TRBJ2-1; TRBD2 agrees at 16 bases. After removal of 4 bases from V and 7 bases from J, the junction contained 10 bases not matched to a gene. This CDR3 is built from 18 residues. Germline V gene sequence: CDR1 WNHNN, CDR2 SYGVQD (reference sequence). In DNA form, the CDR3 reads TGCGCCAGCAGTGCTCCGGGACTAGCGGGAGGGATGCTGAATGAGCAGTTCTTC. This translates into CASSAPGLAGGMLNEQFF.